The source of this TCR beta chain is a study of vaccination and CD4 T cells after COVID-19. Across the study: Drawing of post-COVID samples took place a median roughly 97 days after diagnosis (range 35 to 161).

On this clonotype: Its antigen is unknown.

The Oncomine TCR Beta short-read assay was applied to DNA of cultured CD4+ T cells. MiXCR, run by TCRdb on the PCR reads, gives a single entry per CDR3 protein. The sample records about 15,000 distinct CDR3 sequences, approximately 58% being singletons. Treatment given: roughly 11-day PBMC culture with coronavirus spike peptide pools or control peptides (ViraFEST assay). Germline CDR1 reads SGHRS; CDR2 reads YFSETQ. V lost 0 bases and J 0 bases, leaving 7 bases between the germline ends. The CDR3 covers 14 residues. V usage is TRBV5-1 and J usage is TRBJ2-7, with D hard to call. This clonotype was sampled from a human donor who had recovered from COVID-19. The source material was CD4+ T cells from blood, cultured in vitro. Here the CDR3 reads CASSLEGNSYEQYF. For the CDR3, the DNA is TGCGCCAGCAGCTTGGAGGGCAACTCCTACGAGCAGTACTTC.